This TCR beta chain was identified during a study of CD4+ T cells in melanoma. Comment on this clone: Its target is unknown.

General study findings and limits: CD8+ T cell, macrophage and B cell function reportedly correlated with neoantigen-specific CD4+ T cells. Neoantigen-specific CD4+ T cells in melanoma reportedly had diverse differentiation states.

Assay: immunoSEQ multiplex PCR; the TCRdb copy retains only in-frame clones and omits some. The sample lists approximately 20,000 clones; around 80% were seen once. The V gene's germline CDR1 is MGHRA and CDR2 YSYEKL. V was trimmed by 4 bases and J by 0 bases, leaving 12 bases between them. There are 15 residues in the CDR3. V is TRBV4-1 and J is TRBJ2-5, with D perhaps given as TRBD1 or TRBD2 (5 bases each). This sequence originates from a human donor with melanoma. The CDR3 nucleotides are TGCGCCAGCAGCCGCCCGGGACGCCACCAAGAGACCCAGTACTTC. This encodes CASSRPGRHQETQYF.